One sample yielded the 23 T cell receptor beta chains listed below, sequenced in a study of blood T cell repertoires in COVID-19. Only in-frame clones appear in the TCRdb table, and some are missing; sequencing was by immunoSEQ multiplex PCR. The table has roughly 120,000 clones, about 84% seen once; the top ten hold around 5%. Sequenced material: peripheral blood. The receptor source for this set is a human donor in a cohort sampled during active COVID-19.

The V call is TRBV19, the J call TRBJ2-1; 12 bases map to TRBD2. CDR1 and CDR2 from the germline V gene are LNHDA and SQIVND (reference sequence). The CDR3 has 18 amino acids. The ends lost 5 bases at V and 4 bases at J; junction bases unmatched: 12. CDR3 sequence: CASSGWTSGMKGYNEQFF. CDR3 in DNA: TGTGCCAGTAGTGGGTGGACTAGCGGGATGAAGGGGTACAATGAGCAGTTCTTC.

Remarks on this clone: The junction differs from germline at one of its ends, possibly a read error. The rearrangement joins TRBV7-7 to TRBJ1-1; tentatively, D is TRBD1 (5 bases). The CDR3 contains 13 residues. Germline values: CDR1 SSHAT, CDR2 FNYEAQ (reference sequence). The CDR3 coding sequence is TGTGCTAGCAGCCCTCAGGGCAGTACCGAAGCTTTCTTT. Its translation is CASSPQGSTEAFF.

The chain couples TRBV5-1 to TRBJ1-2; no clear D gene. The length of the CDR3 is 12 residues. V dropped 4 bases and J dropped 7 bases, with 11 bases sitting between them. CDR1 is SGHRS and CDR2 is YFSETQ in the germline V gene. CDR3 region: CASSEGRGGYTF. CDR3 bases: TGCGCCAGCAGCGAGGGAAGAGGTGGCTACACCTTC.

The chain is built from TRBV19 and TRBJ2-3; 7 bases fit TRBD1. Germline assignment: CDR1 LNHDA and CDR2 SQIVND (reference sequence). The CDR3 sequence is 15 residues long. Unmatched junction bases numbered 6, after V lost 6 bases and J lost 0 bases. The CDR3 DNA reads as TGTGCCAGTAGGATTACAGGGGTCAGCACAGATACGCAGTATTTT. Protein sequence: CASRITGVSTDTQYF.

The chain employs TRBV20-1 and TRBJ2-3; 7 bases align to TRBD2. Germline CDR1 reads DFQATT; CDR2 reads SNEGSKA (reference sequence). The ends lost 3 bases at V and 2 bases at J; junction bases unmatched: 11. CDR3 size: 16 residues. The CDR3 nucleotides read TGCAGTGCTAGTCCCAACCGGGACTACTACACAGATACGCAGTATTTT. This translates into CSASPNRDYYTDTQYF.

The chain links TRBV28 to TRBJ2-7; no clear D gene. The CDR3 is 11 residues long. V lost 6 bases, J lost 3 bases, and 6 bases lay in between. Germline assignment: CDR1 MDHEN and CDR2 SYDVKM. The CDR3 loop is CASSFSYEQYF. The DNA for the CDR3 is TGTGCCAGCAGCTTCAGCTACGAGCAGTACTTC. The variable domain in full, completed from reference TRBV28 and TRBJ2-7, reads DVKVTQSSRYLVKRTGEKVFLECVQDMDHENMFWYRQDPGLGLRLIYFSYDVKMKEKGDIPEGYSVSREKKERFSLILESASTNQTSMYLCASSFSYEQYFGPGTRLTVT.

The chain carries TRBV2 and TRBJ2-3; TRBD2 matches at 7 bases. V shed 6 bases and J 3 bases; nucleotides not matched to a gene: 9. Germline CDR1 and CDR2: SNHLY and FYNNEI. The CDR3 extends over 15 amino acids. Written as DNA, the CDR3 is TGTGCCAGCAGAGTGTCGGGAGGCCTAACAGATACGCAGTATTTT. It specifies CASRVSGGLTDTQYF.

This clone showed up just a few times. This sequence joins TRBV5-4 and TRBJ1-5; D uncertain. This CDR3 region has 14 residues. Trimming stripped 2 bases from V and 5 bases from J, with 11 bases between. The germline gives CDR1 SGHNT, CDR2 YYREEE (reference sequence). The CDR3 sequence: CASSFGGGYQPQHF. The CDR3 DNA reads TGTGCCAGCAGCTTTGGCGGAGGTTATCAGCCCCAGCATTTT. Looking up the rest from reference TRBV5-4 and TRBJ1-5 gives the full variable domain: ETGVTQSPTHLIKTRGQQVTLRCSSQSGHNTVSWYQQALGQGPQFIFQYYREEENGRGNFPPRFSGLQFPNYSSELNVNALELDDSALYLCASSFGGGYQPQHFGDGTRLSIL.

The rearrangement joins TRBV5-6 to TRBJ2-5, with 8 nucleotides matching TRBD1. The CDR3 is made up of 14 amino acids. Germline assignment: CDR1 SGHDT and CDR2 YYEEEE. V gave up 4 bases and J gave up 4 bases; unmatched junction bases: 6. This chain's CDR3 is CASSRTGLGETQYF. The CDR3 nucleotides read TGTGCCAGCAGCAGGACAGGGCTTGGAGAGACCCAGTACTTC.

This chain links TRBV18 with TRBJ1-5; possible D gene TRBD1, 5 bases. This CDR3 contains 16 residues. From germline, CDR1 is KGHSH and CDR2 LQKENI. V was shortened by 1 base and J by 1 base, with 11 bases between the two germline ends. The CDR3 DNA follows: TGTGCCAGCTCACCACAGACAGAACTAAGCAATCAGCCCCAGCATTTT. Its translation is CASSPQTELSNQPQHF. The full variable domain, in which reference TRBV18 and TRBJ1-5 provide the parts outside the CDR3, is NAGVMQNPRHLVRRRGQEARLRCSPMKGHSHVYWYRQLPEEGLKFMVYLQKENIIDESGMPKERFSAEFPKEGPSILRIQQVVRGDSAAYFCASSPQTELSNQPQHFGDGTRLSIL.

This clone showed up just once. The chain has TRBV20-1 and TRBJ2-7, with TRBD2 as a possible D gene (5 bases). Germline values: CDR1 DFQATT, CDR2 SNEGSKA (reference sequence). The CDR3 spans 11 residues. The V and J ends lost 6 bases and 6 bases respectively, with 12 bases between them. Here the CDR3 DNA reads TGCAGTGCAACCGAGAGGGCCGAGCAGTACTTC. Translation: CSATERAEQYF.

The chain combines TRBV7-9 with TRBJ1-3; D might be TRBD1 (6 bases). Trimming pared 0 bases from V and 4 bases from J, leaving 16 bases between. Germline CDR1 reads SEHNR; CDR2 reads FQNEAQ (reference sequence). There are 17 residues in the CDR3. This CDR3 reads CASSLASGTRAGNTIYF. CDR3 nucleotide sequence: TGTGCCAGCAGCTTAGCATCCGGGACACGCGCGGGAAACACCATATATTTT.

This chain joins TRBV7-9 and TRBJ2-7; D possibly corresponds to TRBD1 (6 bases). Trimming pared 0 bases from V and 3 bases from J, leaving 12 bases between. CDR1 is SEHNR, CDR2 FQNEAQ, per germline (reference sequence). The CDR3 runs to 15 residues. CDR3: CASSLAGAVNYEQYF. CDR3 coding DNA: TGTGCCAGCAGCTTAGCGGGGGCAGTTAACTACGAGCAGTACTTC.

The rearrangement joins TRBV6-4 to TRBJ2-2, with D possibly being TRBD2 (5 bases). From germline, CDR1 is MRHNA and CDR2 SNTAGT. The CDR3 sequence is 15 residues long. V was shortened by 1 base and J by 2 bases, with 8 bases between the two germline ends. CDR3 sequence: CASSDWPGNTGELFF. The CDR3 DNA follows: TGTGCCAGCAGTGACTGGCCGGGAAACACCGGGGAGCTGTTTTTT.

The chain carries TRBV20-1 and TRBJ1-3, with no clear D. V was pared by 3 bases and J by 4 bases, with 7 bases between. Germline V lookup: CDR1 DFQATT, CDR2 SNEGSKA (reference sequence). CDR3 length: 12 amino acids. The CDR3 DNA is TGCAGTGCTAGTCGTTCGGGAAACACCATATATTTT. This codes for CSASRSGNTIYF.

This clone has only a few counts. The chain joins TRBV28 to TRBJ2-7; 8 positions agree with TRBD2. Germline loops: CDR1 MDHEN, CDR2 SYDVKM. The CDR3 consists of 18 residues. The V segment lost 3 bases and the J segment 0 bases; nucleotides outside the gene matches: 13. The CDR3 spells CASSLGPGRGALSYEQYF. Here the CDR3 DNA reads TGTGCCAGCAGTTTGGGGCCGGGGCGGGGGGCCCTCTCCTACGAGCAGTACTTC.

The gene calls are TRBV7-2 and TRBJ2-3; D is undetermined. This CDR3 is built from 15 residues. With 1 base removed from V and 3 bases from J, the gap between germline ends came to 11 bases. Looked up from germline, CDR1 is SGHTA and CDR2 is FQGNSA. The CDR3, as DNA: TGTGCCAGCAGCTTAGGGAGCACGTGGACAGATACGCAGTATTTT. Its protein is CASSLGSTWTDTQYF.

The chain is built from TRBV14 and TRBJ2-7, with a possible D match to TRBD2 (7 bases). There are 14 residues in the CDR3. The V end was cut by 5 bases, the J end by 7 bases, with 18 bases between. Germline loops: CDR1 SGHDN, CDR2 FVKESK. The CDR3 coding sequence is TGTGCCAGCAGCGAACAGGGAGGGGGATCAGAGCAGTACTTC. It specifies CASSEQGGGSEQYF.

The genes are TRBV7-6 and TRBJ2-2; 11 bases align to TRBD2. Germline V CDR1 and CDR2: SGHVS, FNYEAQ. V shed 8 bases, J shed 4 bases, and the junction held 15 bases outside the gene matches. CDR3 length: 18 residues. The CDR3 bases are TGTGCCAGCCAACTAGCGGGAGACGCGGGAATAATCACCGGGGAGCTGTTTTTT. Translation: CASQLAGDAGIITGELFF.

The genes are TRBV10-1 and TRBJ2-7, with 7 bases that match TRBD1. There are 14 residues in the CDR3. Per the germline V gene, CDR1 is WNHNN and CDR2 is SYGVQD (reference sequence). The junction had 3 bases not matched to a gene; V was cut back by 3 bases and J by 1 base. This CDR3 is CASSDTGASYEQYF. The CDR3 bases are TGCGCCAGCAGTGACACAGGGGCATCCTACGAGCAGTACTTC.

This chain joins TRBV6-5 and TRBJ2-1; D remains unclear. Germline-derived CDR1 and CDR2 are MNHEY and SVGAGI. CDR3 length: 15 amino acids. Trimming shortened V by 4 bases and J by 0 bases, and 10 bases separated the two germline ends. The CDR3 protein is CASSSDRSSYNEQFF. The CDR3 DNA reads TGTGCCAGCAGTTCCGACCGGAGCTCCTACAATGAGCAGTTCTTC.

The chain carries TRBV19 and TRBJ2-1, with D tentatively TRBD2 (6 bases). From germline, CDR1 is LNHDA and CDR2 SQIVND (reference sequence). V lost 5 bases and J lost 10, with 15 bases in between. This CDR3 is 13 amino acids long. The CDR3 DNA sequence: TGTGCCAGTAGTCGGGACTTTACCCCCGAGCAGTTCTTC. Translation: CASSRDFTPEQFF.

This chain joins TRBV4-1 and TRBJ1-1; D is possibly TRBD1 (6 bases). Germline CDR1 reads MGHRA; CDR2 reads YSYEKL. The CDR3 has 15 amino acids. V lost 5 bases and J 5 bases, leaving 18 bases between the germline ends. CDR3 amino acids: CASSLTTGWETEAFF. Here the CDR3 DNA reads TGCGCCAGCAGCTTAACGACAGGTTGGGAGACTGAAGCTTTCTTT.